What follows are 16 T cell receptor beta chains derived from one specimen sequenced in a study of T cell repertoires in cytomegalovirus infection (dated by TCRdb to about 2019). The treatment or condition label on this specimen signifies: in vitro stimulation with specific CMV peptide epitopes to enrich CMV-specific T cells. The sequencing machine was an Illumina HiSeq 1500. Starting from the raw public reads, TCRdb applied fastp trimming at Q25, assembled clones with MiXCR and retained in-frame beta chains. For every CDR3 protein sequence, its rows merge into one entry that carries the most common genes and DNA. Here the sample has about 500,000 distinct CDR3 sequences; 33% occur a single time. In total, the top ten clones hold about 17% of the sample. No antigens are known for them. Material: cultured PBMCs, obtained from culture after CMV antigen stimulation. Source of these receptors: a human donor in good health (CMV status not recorded). Some clones in this sample may be carry-over from other donors' samples.

To note about this clonotype: A junction boundary mismatches the germline segment, possibly from a read error. The rearrangement links TRBV4-1 to TRBJ2-1, with TRBD2 matching over 12 bases. The CDR3 spans 16 residues. Germline lookup yields CDR1 MGHRA and CDR2 YSYEKL. The CDR3 DNA reads TGTGCCAGCAGCCACTACAGACTAGCGGGAGCCAATGAGCAGTTCTTC. It is translated as CASSHYRLAGANEQFF.

The table lists this clonotype with many counts. The chain is built from TRBV7-8 and TRBJ2-7; tentatively, D is TRBD2 (6 bases). V was trimmed by 3 bases and J by 2 bases, leaving 17 bases between them. The CDR3 length is 16 residues. In germline, CDR1 is SGHVS, CDR2 FQNEAQ. The CDR3 protein is CASSLGGTELTYEQYV. CDR3 nucleotides: TGTGCCAGCAGCTTGGGCGGGACCGAGCTTACCTACGAGCAGTACGTC.

As concerns this clonotype: One junction end disagrees with the germline gene, perhaps due to a read error. This chain joins TRBV14 and TRBJ1-6; 7 bases line up with TRBD1. The CDR3 sequence is 14 residues long. Germline CDR1 reads SGHDN; CDR2 reads FVKESK. The CDR3 region is CASSPRQGSSPHHF. Here the CDR3 DNA reads TGTGCCAGCAGCCCTCGACAGGGCTCCTCACCCCACCACTTT.

This clonotype was detected only a few times. This chain connects TRBV28 to TRBJ1-2; the D gene is possibly TRBD1 (6 bases). The CDR3 runs 17 residues. The germline CDR1 and CDR2 sequences are MDHEN and SYDVKM. V was shortened by 1 base and J by 3 bases, with 18 bases between the two germline ends. DNA of the CDR3: TGTGCCAGCAGTTTATTTATCAGGGGAAAGCGTGACTATGGCTACACCTTC. This sequence encodes CASSLFIRGKRDYGYTF.

At least ten counts were recorded for this clonotype. The chain uses TRBV7-2 and TRBJ2-7; TRBD1 matches 7 bases. Germline values: CDR1 SGHTA, CDR2 FQGNSA. J lost 2 bases, V lost 5 bases, and 6 bases had no gene match. CDR3 length: 14 amino acids. The CDR3 DNA is TGTGCCAGCAGCCCACTGACAGGGCCCTACGAGCAGTACTTC. Its protein product is CASSPLTGPYEQYF.

The rearrangement uses TRBV6-1 and TRBJ2-2; TRBD1 aligns across 10 bases. Germline V CDR1 and CDR2: MNHNS, SASEGT. The ends lost 6 bases at V and 7 bases at J; junction bases unmatched: 8. The CDR3 is 15 amino acids. CDR3 region: CASRTGGAAGGELFF. CDR3 DNA: TGTGCCAGCAGGACAGGGGGCGCGGCAGGCGGGGAGCTGTTTTTT.

This clonotype was recorded a few times. The V and J genes are TRBV7-2 and TRBJ2-5; D ambiguous. Germline lookup yields CDR1 SGHTA and CDR2 FQGNSA. The V end lost 5 bases, the J end lost 10 bases, and 11 bases lay between the germline ends. The length of the CDR3 is 11 residues. The DNA for the CDR3 is TGTGCCAGCAGCGAACGACGGATCCAGTACTTC. The encoded protein is CASSERRIQYF. The complete variable domain, with remaining parts taken from reference TRBV7-2 and TRBJ2-5, reads GAGVSQSPSNKVTEKGKDVELRCDPISGHTALYWYRQSLGQGLEFLIYFQGNSAPDKSGLPSDRFSAERTGGSVSTLTIQRTQQEDSAVYLCASSERRIQYFGPGTRLLVL.

This clonotype was picked up a small number of times. This rearrangement joins TRBV15 to TRBJ1-6, with D maybe TRBD1 (6 bases). V lost 4 bases, J lost 8 bases, and 12 bases lay in between. Germline V gives CDR1 LNHNV, CDR2 YYDKDF (reference sequence). This CDR3 has 14 residues. The CDR3, as DNA: TGTGCCACCAGCAAACAGGGCACGGATTCACCCCTCCACTTT. The encoded protein is CATSKQGTDSPLHF.

This clonotype occurred many times. The rearrangement uses TRBV7-2 and TRBJ2-3; TRBD2 aligns across 9 bases. This CDR3 contains 16 residues. V lost 5 bases and J lost 4; bases outside the gene matches: 10. The germline CDR1 and CDR2 sequences are SGHTA and FQGNSA. Written as DNA, the CDR3 is TGTGCCAGCAGCCTCCTTCCCGCGGGAGGGCCAGATACGCAGTATTTT. This gives the protein CASSLLPAGGPDTQYF.

The chain recombines TRBV7-2 with TRBJ1-1; no firm D call. In germline, CDR1 is SGHTA, CDR2 FQGNSA. Trimming left V 2 bases short and J 0 bases short, with 10 bases between. This CDR3 has 15 amino acids. CDR3 bases: TGTGCCAGCAGCTTATACCTCCAATTGAACACTGAAGCTTTCTTT. Protein: CASSLYLQLNTEAFF.

With regard to this clonotype: A junction boundary mismatches the germline segment, possibly from a read error. V is TRBV29-1 and J is TRBJ2-5; TRBD1 matches at 9 bases. The CDR3 is made up of 12 amino acids. The V gene's germline CDR1 is SQVTM and CDR2 ANQGSEA. CDR3: CSAEPGQGTQYF. The DNA of the CDR3 is TGCAGCGCTGAACCGGGACAGGGGACCCAGTACTTC.

J is TRBJ1-2 and V is TRBV4-1; D might be TRBD1 (6 bases). Trimming removed 0 bases from V and 8 bases from J, with 22 bases in between. The CDR3 extends over 17 amino acids. Germline V gene lookup returns CDR1 MGHRA and CDR2 YSYEKL. The CDR3 region has the DNA TGCGCCAGCAGCCAAGATCAGGGGTTTTTCGATCGTTGGGGCTACACCTTC. This translates into CASSQDQGFFDRWGYTF.

J is TRBJ2-1 and V is TRBV6-2 or TRBV6-3, with a tentative D call TRBD2 (5 bases). V was shortened by 0 bases and J by 7 bases, with 7 bases between the two germline ends. From germline, CDR1 is MNHEY and CDR2 SVGEGT. The CDR3 length is 13 residues. CDR3 residues: CASSYSTGNEQFF. The CDR3 nucleotides are TGTGCCAGCAGTTACTCGACGGGGAATGAGCAGTTCTTC.

The V call is TRBV7-3, the J call TRBJ2-5; D call uncertain. The V end was cut by 0 bases, the J end by 4 bases, with 12 bases between. The CDR3 extends over 15 amino acids. The germline gives CDR1 SGHTA, CDR2 FQGTGA. CDR3 sequence reads: CASSLTGLIAETQYF. The CDR3 DNA is TGTGCCAGCAGCTTAACCGGATTGATCGCAGAGACCCAGTACTTC.

The gene calls are TRBV28 and TRBJ2-1, with TRBD1 as a possible D gene (5 bases). V gave up 2 bases and J gave up 8 bases, with 13 bases separating them. Germline CDR1 MDHEN, CDR2 SYDVKM. This CDR3 contains 14 residues. The CDR3 nucleotides read TGTGCCAGCAGTTTAACATCCAAAGGGGATGAGCAGTTCTTC. This gives the protein CASSLTSKGDEQFF.

This clonotype has only a few counts. The CDR3 sequence: CASKEGPNTEAFF. The CDR3 DNA is TGTGCCAGCAAGGAGGGACCGAACACTGAAGCTTTCTTT. The chain uses TRBV6-1 and TRBJ1-1; perhaps TRBD1 as D (5 bases). V lost 7 bases and J 1 base, leaving 10 bases between the germline ends. Per germline, CDR1 MNHNS and CDR2 SASEGT. This CDR3 is 13 amino acids long.